The 10 T cell receptor beta chains listed next were all sequenced from one sample in a study of blood T cell repertoires in COVID-19 (dated by TCRdb to 2020 to 2021). The library relied on the immunoSEQ multiplex PCR assay. This immuneACCESS table, as held by TCRdb, lists in-frame sequences with V and J called but not all clones. Of the missing ones, under half trace to an unresolved V gene in checked studies; the others have no known cause. The sample table shows about 160,000 clones, and roughly 90% are seen once. The top ten hold 7% to 7.5% of the sample. The source material was PBMCs or T cells enriched from blood (not recorded which). These receptor sequences come from a woman aged 50 to 60 who had recovered from COVID-19.

This clone was recorded once. The rearrangement links TRBV18 to TRBJ1-2, with 7 bases that match TRBD1. Trimming at V came to 1 base and at J to 5 bases, leaving 4 bases not matched to a gene. Per the germline V gene, CDR1 is KGHSH and CDR2 is LQKENI. This CDR3 spans 14 amino acids. The CDR3 DNA is TGTGCCAGCTCACCACTCTCAGGGGGTTATGGCTACACCTTC. This codes for CASSPLSGGYGYTF.

This clone occurred once. The V gene is TRBV11-3, the J gene TRBJ2-1; no clear D. V was shortened by 1 base and J by 5 bases, with 9 bases between the two germline ends. The CDR3 consists of 14 residues. Germline CDR1 reads SGHNT; CDR2 reads YENEEA. The CDR3 sequence is CASSLASADNEQFF. The DNA for the CDR3 is TGTGCCAGCAGCTTAGCCAGTGCCGACAATGAGCAGTTCTTC.

This clone was seen only a few times. The chain combines TRBV19 with TRBJ1-5; D is unresolved. Trimming left V 0 bases short and J 2 bases short, with 11 bases between. CDR3 size: 16 residues. Germline V lookup: CDR1 LNHDA, CDR2 SQIVND (reference sequence). For the CDR3, the DNA is TGTGCCAGTAGTATAGACCCGAGGTCTGGCAATCAGCCCCAGCATTTT. This gives the protein CASSIDPRSGNQPQHF.

This clone was picked up one time. The chain combines TRBV30 with TRBJ2-1; tentative D call: TRBD2 (6 bases). CDR1 and CDR2 (germline): GTSNPN, SVGIG (reference sequence). The V gene lost 0 bases and the J gene lost 2 bases, with 11 bases spanning the gap. CDR3 length: 15 amino acids. The CDR3 nucleotides read TGTGCCTGGAGTGTAGGCGGGAAGACCTACAATGAGCAGTTCTTC. It encodes CAWSVGGKTYNEQFF. Supplemented by reference TRBV30 and TRBJ2-1, the full variable domain reads SQTIHQWPATLVQPVGSPLSLECTVEGTSNPNLYWYRQAAGRGLQLLFYSVGIGQISSEVPQNLSASRPQDRQFILSSKKLLLSDSGFYLCAWSVGGKTYNEQFFGPGTRLTVL.

The rearrangement links TRBV24-1 to TRBJ1-2, with D unresolved. The ends were cut back, 2 bases at V and 5 bases at J, with 5 bases in the middle. The CDR3 is 12 residues long. Germline values: CDR1 KGHDR, CDR2 SFDVKD. The CDR3 here is CATSDSLYGYTF. CDR3 nucleotides: TGTGCCACCAGTGATTCCCTATATGGCTACACCTTC.

V and J are TRBV19 and TRBJ2-7, with TRBD1 identical over 8 bases. CDR1 and CDR2 (germline): LNHDA, SQIVND (reference sequence). Trimming took 4 bases from V and 1 from J; bases not matched to a gene: 12. The CDR3 is 17 residues long. Here the CDR3 reads CASSNPGQGQSSYEQYF. The CDR3 bases are TGTGCCAGTAGTAACCCCGGACAGGGCCAATCGTCCTACGAGCAGTACTTC.

V and J are TRBV28 and TRBJ1-3; 11 bases agree with TRBD1. Germline trimming cut 2 bases from V and 0 bases from J; bases unmatched to any gene: 6. The CDR3 covers 18 residues. CDR1 is MDHEN, CDR2 SYDVKM, per germline. For the CDR3, the DNA is TGTGCCAGCAGTTTAGGTCGGACAGGGGGCTTCTCTGGAAACACCATATATTTT. Residues: CASSLGRTGGFSGNTIYF.

The chain has TRBV19 and TRBJ1-4; TRBD1 matches 7 bases. V gave up 7 bases and J gave up 5 bases; unmatched junction bases: 10. Looked up from germline, CDR1 is LNHDA and CDR2 is SQIVND (reference sequence). The CDR3 consists of 15 residues. CDR3 residues: CASNTRLDRNEKLFF. In DNA form, the CDR3 reads TGTGCCAGTAACACCCGACTGGACAGGAATGAAAAACTGTTTTTT.

The V and J genes are TRBV19 and TRBJ1-5, with a weak D call TRBD1 (5 bases). V was shortened by 0 bases and J by 7 bases, with 16 bases between the two germline ends. The length of the CDR3 is 16 residues. The germline V gene has CDR1 LNHDA and CDR2 SQIVND (reference sequence). CDR3 coding DNA: TGTGCCAGTAGTATAGATCGGGGGGGGGAGCAACAGCCCCAGCATTTT. It translates to CASSIDRGGEQQPQHF.

This clone was found once. The chain couples TRBV7-9 to TRBJ2-7; D perhaps matches TRBD2 (5 bases). With 2 bases removed from V and 6 bases from J, the gap between germline ends came to 14 bases. This CDR3 has 14 amino acids. The germline V gene has CDR1 SEHNR and CDR2 FQNEAQ (reference sequence). In nucleotides, the CDR3 is TGTGCCAGCAGCTTACGGGGAGAACCCATCGAGCAGTACTTC. Translation: CASSLRGEPIEQYF.